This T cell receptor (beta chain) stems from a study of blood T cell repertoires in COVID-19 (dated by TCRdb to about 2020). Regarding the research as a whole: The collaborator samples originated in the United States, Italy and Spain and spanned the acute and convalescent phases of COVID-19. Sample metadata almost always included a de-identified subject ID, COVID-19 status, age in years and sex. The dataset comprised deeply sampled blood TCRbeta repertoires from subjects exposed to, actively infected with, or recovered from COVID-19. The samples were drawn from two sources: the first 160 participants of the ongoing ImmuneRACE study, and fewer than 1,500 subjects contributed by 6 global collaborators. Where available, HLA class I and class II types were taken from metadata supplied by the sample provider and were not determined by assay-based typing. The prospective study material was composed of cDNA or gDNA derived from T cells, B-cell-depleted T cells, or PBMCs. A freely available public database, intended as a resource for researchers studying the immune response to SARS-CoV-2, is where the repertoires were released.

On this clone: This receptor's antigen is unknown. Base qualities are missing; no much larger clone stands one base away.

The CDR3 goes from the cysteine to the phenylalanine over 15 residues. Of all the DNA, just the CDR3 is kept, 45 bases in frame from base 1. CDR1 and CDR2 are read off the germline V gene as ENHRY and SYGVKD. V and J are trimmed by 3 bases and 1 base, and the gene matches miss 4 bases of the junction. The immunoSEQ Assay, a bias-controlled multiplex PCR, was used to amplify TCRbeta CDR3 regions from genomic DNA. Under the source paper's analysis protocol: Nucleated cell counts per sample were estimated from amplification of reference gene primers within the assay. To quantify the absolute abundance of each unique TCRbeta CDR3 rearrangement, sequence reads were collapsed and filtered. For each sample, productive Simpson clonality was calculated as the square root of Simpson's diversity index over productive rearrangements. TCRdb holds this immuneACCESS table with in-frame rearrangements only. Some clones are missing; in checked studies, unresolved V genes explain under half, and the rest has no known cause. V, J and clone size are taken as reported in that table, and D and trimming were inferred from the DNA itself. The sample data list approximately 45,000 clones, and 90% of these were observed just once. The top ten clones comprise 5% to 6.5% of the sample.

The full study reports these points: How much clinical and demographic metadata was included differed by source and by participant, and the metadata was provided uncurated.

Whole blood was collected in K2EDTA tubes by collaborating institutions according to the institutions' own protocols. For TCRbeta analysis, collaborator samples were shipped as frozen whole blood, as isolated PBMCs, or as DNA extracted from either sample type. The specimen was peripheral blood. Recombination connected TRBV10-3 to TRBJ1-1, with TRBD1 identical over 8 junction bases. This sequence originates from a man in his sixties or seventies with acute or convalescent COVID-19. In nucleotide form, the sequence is TGTGCCATCAGTGATCCGGGACAGGAGAACACTGAAGCTTTCTTT. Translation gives CAISDPGQENTEAFF.